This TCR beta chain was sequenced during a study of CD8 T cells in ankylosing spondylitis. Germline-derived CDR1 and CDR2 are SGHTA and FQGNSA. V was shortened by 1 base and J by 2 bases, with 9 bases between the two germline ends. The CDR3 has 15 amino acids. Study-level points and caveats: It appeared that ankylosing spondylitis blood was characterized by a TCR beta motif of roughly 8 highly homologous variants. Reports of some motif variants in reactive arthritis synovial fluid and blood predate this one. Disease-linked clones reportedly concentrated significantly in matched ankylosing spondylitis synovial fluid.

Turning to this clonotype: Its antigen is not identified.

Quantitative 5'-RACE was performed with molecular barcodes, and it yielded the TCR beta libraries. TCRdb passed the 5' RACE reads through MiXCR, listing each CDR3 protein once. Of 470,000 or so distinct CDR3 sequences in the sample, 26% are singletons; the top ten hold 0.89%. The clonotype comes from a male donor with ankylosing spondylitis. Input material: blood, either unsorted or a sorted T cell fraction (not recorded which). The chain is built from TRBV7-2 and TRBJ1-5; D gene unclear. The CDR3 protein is CASSLGGIGNQPQHF. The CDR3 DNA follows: TGTGCCAGCAGCTTAGGAGGGATTGGCAATCAGCCCCAGCATTTT.